Listed below are T cell receptor beta chains from one sample, sequenced in a study of CD8 T cells in ankylosing spondylitis. TCRdb re-analysed the 5' RACE reads in MiXCR, keeping a single row per CDR3 protein. The sample lists a few hundred thousand distinct CDR3 sequences, about a fifth occurring once. The sequenced sample was blood, either unsorted or a sorted T cell fraction (not recorded which). The receptors stem from a male donor with ankylosing spondylitis. The CDR3 runs from the conserved cysteine through the conserved F or W. Each record gives: J gene, D gene, clone size, V gene, CDR3 DNA, CDR3 protein. The D gene is left open where the match is weak. Size is omitted from some rows. Given values are once, few, many or a class for expanded clones.

TRBJ1-4 | TRBD1 | - | TRBV20-1 | TGCAGTGCCGGTGGACAGGGGATTAATGAAAAACTGTTTTTT | CSAGGQGINEKLFF
TRBJ2-7 | TRBD2 | - | TRBV20-1 | TGCAGTGCTGAGCCGGGACTAGCGGGAGCCTACGAGCAGTACTTC | CSAEPGLAGAYEQYF
TRBJ1-4 | TRBD1 | few | TRBV29-1 | TGCAGCGGCCTTAAGGGGGCTGGTGAAAAACTGTTTTTT | CSGLKGAGEKLFF
TRBJ1-2 | - | - | TRBV29-1 | TGCAGCGCCTCCCGGGGTAGTGGCTACACCTTC | CSASRGSGYTF
TRBJ2-1 | TRBD2 | few | TRBV6-5 | TGTGCCAGCAGTTATAGGAGCGGGAGCACCAATGAGCAGTTCTTC | CASSYRSGSTNEQFF
TRBJ2-7 | TRBD1 | - | TRBV27 | TGTGCCAGCAGTTTCGCCAGGGGGACCTCCTACGAGCAGTACTTC | CASSFARGTSYEQYF
TRBJ1-5 | - | - | TRBV20-1 | TGCAGTGCTAGAGATCCAAGGGATTATAGCAATCAGCCCCAGCATTTT | CSARDPRDYSNQPQHF
TRBJ2-1 | TRBD2 | few | TRBV7-8 | TGTGCCAGCAGCTTATCCCTAGCGGGAGGTGAGCAGTTCTTC | CASSLSLAGGEQFF
TRBJ2-7 | - | few | TRBV5-1 | TGCGCCAGCAGTGACAGGAGCTCCTACGAGCAGTACTTC | CASSDRSSYEQYF
TRBJ2-5 | TRBD1 | few | TRBV20-1 | TGCAGTGCCCGTCCCAACCGGGACAGAGAGACCCAGTACTTC | CSARPNRDRETQYF
TRBJ2-7 | TRBD1 | - | TRBV6-1 | TGTGCCAGCAGACCCCGACAGGGTCCCTACGAGCAGTACTTC | CASRPRQGPYEQYF
TRBJ2-7 | TRBD1 | few | TRBV19 | TGTGCCAGTAGTATAGACAGGGGGCCTCCCTACGAGCAGTACTTC | CASSIDRGPPYEQYF
TRBJ2-5 | - | few | TRBV3-1 | TGTGCCAGCAGCCAAGGGGGACGGCGGGAGACCCAGTACTTC | CASSQGGRRETQYF
TRBJ2-4 | - | - | TRBV6-2/TRBV6-3 | TGTGCCAGCAGTTACACGGAGGTCGGCCAGTACTTC | CASSYTEVGQYF
TRBJ2-1 | - | - | TRBV20-1 | TGCAGTGCTAGAACTGGTCACCAGGGGAATGAGCAGTTCTTC | CSARTGHQGNEQFF
TRBJ1-1 | - | - | TRBV29-1 | TGCAGCGTGGGCGGAGGGGTTAACACTGAAGCTTTCTTT | CSVGGGVNTEAFF
TRBJ2-5 | TRBD1 | few | TRBV28 | TGTGCCAGCATGAACAGGGGGGAGACCCAGTACTTC | CASMNRGETQYF
TRBJ1-6 | - | many | TRBV18 | TGTGCCAGCTCAACCGGGACGGATAATTCACCCCTCCACTTT | CASSTGTDNSPLHF
TRBJ2-4 | - | few | TRBV29-1 | TGCAGCGTTGAAAAAGGCGCAGACAACATTCAGTACTTC | CSVEKGADNIQYF
TRBJ1-2 | TRBD1 | many | TRBV20-1 | TGCAGTGCTCATTCCGGGGACAGGGACATACGAACCTATGGCTACACCTTC | CSAHSGDRDIRTYGYTF
TRBJ2-5 | TRBD2 | few | TRBV10-3 | TGTGCCATTGGACTAGCGGGAAGCCAAGAGACCCAGTACTTC | CAIGLAGSQETQYF
TRBJ2-1 | - | many | TRBV28 | TGTGCCAGCAGTTCAGGGTTAGGGGGCTCCTACAATGAGCAGTTCTTC | CASSSGLGGSYNEQFF
TRBJ1-1 | - | few | TRBV7-9 | TGTGCCAGCAGTCGGGACATTCTCACTGAAGCTTTCTTT | CASSRDILTEAFF
TRBJ1-3 | - | few | TRBV19 | TGTGCCAGTAGTAAGAACGACGGGATGAGCTCTGGAAACACCATATATTTT | CASSKNDGMSSGNTIYF
TRBJ2-3 | - | - | TRBV12-3/TRBV12-4 | TGTGCCAGCAGTTTATTAAGGCGCCTAGGGGATACGCAGTATTTT | CASSLLRRLGDTQYF